This T cell receptor beta chain comes out of a study of T-cell reconstitution after alpha-beta-depleted transplantation in children. The ends were cut back, 8 bases at V and 1 base at J, with 11 bases in the middle. CDR1 is MDHEN and CDR2 is SYDVKM in the germline V gene. The CDR3 is made up of 13 amino acids. Unique molecular identifiers featured in how the TCRbeta library was prepared. TCRdb reprocessed the PCR reads with MiXCR, giving one entry per CDR3 protein. The sample lists about 610,000 distinct CDR3 sequences, 8% to 11% occurring once. This TCR derives from a human donor who donated a stem cell graft to a child with acute myeloid leukemia. The specimen comprised PBMCs from the stem cell graft donor, sampled from the stem cell graft. V and J are TRBV28 and TRBJ2-5, with D perhaps TRBD2 (6 bases). CDR3 sequence (DNA): TGTGCCAGCCACGCGGGGCCCCAAGAGACCCAGTACTTC. It translates to CASHAGPQETQYF.